This TCR beta chain emerged from a study of cytomegalovirus exposure and HLA in healthy donors. This clone showed up just once. Primers included in the PCR were 60 Vbeta and 13 Jbeta primers. Profiled with immunoSEQ multiplex PCR; TCRdb holds only in-frame clones, not every one. The sample has 120,000 or so clones; over 70% are singletons. The CDR3 has 16 amino acids. CDR1 and CDR2 (germline): LGHNA, YSLEER. The ends lost 0 bases at V and 7 bases at J; junction bases unmatched: 7. The rearrangement links TRBV4-3 to TRBJ2-1; TRBD1 aligns across 9 bases. Material for sequencing was PBMCs. The sequence was obtained from a man aged 18-30 years in good health and CMV-seropositive. In DNA, the CDR3 is TGCGCCAGCAGCCAAGAGGGGACAGGGTACTTTAATGAGCAGTTCTTC. Protein product: CASSQEGTGYFNEQFF.